Shown below are 3 T cell receptor beta chains from a single sample sequenced in a study of cytomegalovirus exposure and HLA in healthy donors. Both 60 Vbeta primers and 13 Jbeta primers went into the PCR. Generated by immunoSEQ multiplex PCR, the TCRdb table keeps only in-frame clones and is missing some. The profile shows fewer than 200,000 clones, about 86% of them singletons. Sequencing was performed on PBMCs. The receptors stem from a woman between 25 and 40 years old in good health and CMV-seronegative.

This chain links TRBV5-1 with TRBJ2-1; 10 bases map to TRBD2. V lost 2 bases, J lost 7 bases, and 3 bases stayed unmatched. The CDR3 totals 14 residues. From germline, CDR1 is SGHRS and CDR2 YFSETQ. The CDR3 loop reads CASSLAGGGNEQFF. CDR3 nucleotides: TGCGCCAGCAGCTTAGCGGGAGGGGGGAATGAGCAGTTCTTC. The whole variable domain, remainder taken from reference TRBV5-1 and TRBJ2-1, is KAGVTQTPRYLIKTRGQQVTLSCSPISGHRSVSWYQQTPGQGLQFLFEYFSETQRNKGNFPGRFSGRQFSNSRSEMNVSTLELGDSALYLCASSLAGGGNEQFFGPGTRLTVL.

The J gene is TRBJ2-1, the V gene TRBV7-2, with TRBD2 as a possible D gene (6 bases). CDR1 is SGHTA and CDR2 is FQGNSA in the germline V gene. V lost 3 bases to trimming and J lost 5 bases, with 17 bases between them. This CDR3 spans 16 amino acids. The CDR3 sequence: CASSFGGALTNNEQFF. Written as DNA, the CDR3 is TGTGCCAGCAGCTTCGGGGGAGCCCTAACTAACAATGAGCAGTTCTTC. Full variable domain (missing parts from reference TRBV7-2 and TRBJ2-1): GAGVSQSPSNKVTEKGKDVELRCDPISGHTALYWYRQSLGQGLEFLIYFQGNSAPDKSGLPSDRFSAERTGGSVSTLTIQRTQQEDSAVYLCASSFGGALTNNEQFFGPGTRLTVL.

The chain combines TRBV28 with TRBJ1-1; 9 bases agree with TRBD1. V lost 4 bases, J lost 0 bases, and 6 bases stayed unmatched. From germline, CDR1 is MDHEN and CDR2 SYDVKM. This CDR3 comprises 16 residues. CDR3 bases: TGTGCCAGCAGTTCCTCCGGGACAGGGCTGAACACTGAAGCTTTCTTT. Translating it yields CASSSSGTGLNTEAFF.